This T cell receptor (beta chain) appears in the sequencing data of a study of chemoradiotherapy in HPV16-positive cancers (dated by TCRdb to the early 2020s). For the wider study: Candidate HPV-specific T-cell clones and common TCR motifs were defined through functional T-cell assays on cells from a couple of HPV16-positive patients. The study set out to ask whether T-cell immunity against the HPV oncoproteins E6 and E7 changes over the course of chemoradiotherapy and whether that immunity affects survival. Next, the candidate HPV-specific TCRs and motifs were followed in TCR repertoires from around 90 patients with HPV-related cancers. Overall study outcomes, separate from this receptor: Expansion of candidate HPV-specific clones and E7-related TCR motifs was observed in the tumor microenvironment during treatment, whereas no such expansion was observed for non-HPV-specific T cells. In HPV16-positive patients, expansion of HPV-responsive T cells during chemoradiotherapy was associated with improved recurrence-free survival. The functional definition of HPV-specific T cells came from only a couple of HPV16-positive patients, and the survival association was reported for HPV16-positive patients.

Repertoires were sampled multiple times during chemoradiotherapy, which allowed clonal expansion in the tumor microenvironment to be followed. On this clone itself: Its antigen remains undetermined. No much larger clone is present one base from it, and per-base qualities are unavailable.

Trimming costs V 4 bases and J 0 bases, and their ends lie 7 bases apart. CDR1 and CDR2 are drawn from the germline V gene: SQVTM, ANQGSEA. Counted from cysteine to phenylalanine, this CDR3 has 12 amino acids. The kept DNA is CDR3 alone, 36 bases in frame from the first base. The library was made by the immunoSEQ multiplex PCR assay. TCRdb limited this immuneACCESS table to in-frame rearrangements with V and J called. A share of clones is missing; checked studies link under half to unresolved V genes, and the rest is unexplained. Recorded for this sample are roughly 30,000 clones; approximately 90% of them occurred a single time. The ten largest clones represent 3% to 4% of the sample.

The clonotype was recovered from a human donor with HPV-associated anogenital cancer. The source material was blood, sampled from a patient who underwent chemoradiotherapy. The chain employs TRBV29-1 and TRBJ2-7, with no confidently assigned D gene. The DNA sequence is as follows: TGCAGCGTTGGGGAACACTCCTACGAGCAGTACTTC. Translation gives CSVGEHSYEQYF.